These 19 T cell receptor beta chains originate from one sample sequenced in a study of blood T cells in healthy people across ages. With a J-beta primer mix and a sample-barcoded 5' primer, a second PCR ran about 6 to 11 cycles. TCRdb re-derived calls from the 5' RACE reads in MiXCR, one entry per CDR3 protein. Here the sample spans about 970,000 distinct CDR3 sequences, roughly 51% being singletons. The sequenced sample was blood. The receptors stem from a woman aged 55-75 years in good health.

V gene TRBV12-3 or TRBV12-4 combines with J gene TRBJ2-7, with 7 bases aligning to TRBD1. The CDR3 runs to 14 residues. The trim removed 7 bases at V and 2 bases at J, leaving 8 bases unmatched. DNA of the CDR3: TGTGCCAGCACCAACCTGGGACAGCCCTACGAGCAGTACTTC. Amino acids: CASTNLGQPYEQYF.

The DNA for the CDR3 is TGTGCCAGCTCTCACGGGGGACAGGGAGGATCCAAAAACATTCAGTACTTC. As protein: CASSHGGQGGSKNIQYF. The chain recombines TRBV18 with TRBJ2-4, with 9 bases matching TRBD1. The V and J ends lost 6 bases and 2 bases, in that order; junction bases with no gene match: 11. Germline V lookup: CDR1 KGHSH, CDR2 LQKENI. The CDR3 runs 17 residues.

This clonotype was found a few times. The chain is built from TRBV29-1 and TRBJ2-7; 7 nucleotides align to TRBD1. The V segment lost 6 bases and the J segment 0 bases; nucleotides outside the gene matches: 5. Germline V CDR1 and CDR2: SQVTM, ANQGSEA. The CDR3 length is 13 residues. The CDR3 DNA sequence: TGCAGCGTGACAGACAGGGCCTCCTACGAGCAGTACTTC. As protein: CSVTDRASYEQYF.

A word on this clonotype: One end of the junction does not line up with germline, which may come from a read error. The gene calls are TRBV7-2 and TRBJ1-5; D not certain. The length of the CDR3 is 14 residues. Per germline, CDR1 SGHTA and CDR2 FQGNSA. CDR3 protein: CASNHGVGNQPQHF. The DNA of the CDR3 is TGTGCCAGCAACCATGGGGTGGGCAACCAGCCCCAGCATTTT. The full variable domain, with the rest looked up from reference TRBV7-2 and TRBJ1-5, is GAGVSQSPSNKVTEKGKDVELRCDPISGHTALYWYRQSLGQGLEFLIYFQGNSAPDKSGLPSDRFSAERTGGSVSTLTIQRTQQEDSAVYLCASNHGVGNQPQHFGDGTRLSIL.

The chain carries TRBV4-3 and TRBJ1-2; no definite D call. Per the germline V gene, CDR1 is LGHNA and CDR2 is YSLEER. This CDR3 contains 15 residues. V lost 0 bases, J lost 4 bases, and 12 bases lay in between. CDR3 nucleotide sequence: TGCGCCAGCAGCCAAGATCGGGTTTCCGGCTATGGCTACACCTTC. It is translated as CASSQDRVSGYGYTF.

The chain combines TRBV29-1 with TRBJ2-3; D is uncertain. Trimming cost V 6 bases and J 6 bases, with 16 bases left between them. The CDR3 extends over 13 amino acids. Germline V CDR1 and CDR2: SQVTM, ANQGSEA. CDR3 protein: CSVGGGFRDTQYF. The CDR3 DNA follows: TGCAGCGTGGGTGGTGGTTTTCGGGATACGCAGTATTTT.

This clonotype has only a few counts. The chain joins TRBV6-5 to TRBJ1-2; D not certain. The length of the CDR3 is 11 residues. In germline, CDR1 is MNHEY, CDR2 SVGAGI. V lost 5 bases and J lost 6, with 7 bases in between. The CDR3 reads CASSKGHGYTF. The CDR3 DNA reads as TGTGCCAGCAGTAAGGGTCATGGCTACACCTTC.

The J gene is TRBJ2-3, the V gene TRBV6-1; possible D gene TRBD1, 7 bases. The CDR3 totals 14 residues. Trimming removed 6 bases from V and 3 bases from J, with 13 bases in between. Germline V gene lookup returns CDR1 MNHNS and CDR2 SASEGT. CDR3 in DNA: TGTGCCAGCAGGGACTACAGGGGAACAGATACGCAGTATTTT. This gives the protein CASRDYRGTDTQYF.

The chain has TRBV21-1 and TRBJ2-4; TRBD2 is the table's D call, not checked against the DNA. The J call may be mistaken, given a closer DNA end match to TRBJ2-7. TRBV21-1 is flagged as a pseudogene. The CDR3 is made up of 15 amino acids. The CDR3 DNA follows: TGTGCCAGCAGCAAAAAGGTCCAGGGAGGCCCCGAGCAGTACTTC. Protein: CASSKKVQGGPEQYF.

This clonotype was counted between two and nine times. V usage is TRBV7-6 and J usage is TRBJ2-1; D assignment may be TRBD1 or TRBD2 (5 bases each). CDR1 and CDR2 (germline): SGHVS, FNYEAQ. This CDR3 is built from 14 residues. V lost 5 bases, J lost 4 bases, and 12 bases lay in between. The CDR3 DNA reads TGTGCCAGCAGCAATCCGGGGCTTTACAATGAGCAGTTCTTC. It codes for CASSNPGLYNEQFF. Based on the CDR3 plus reference TRBV7-6 and TRBJ2-1, the full variable domain is GAGVSQSPRYKVTKRGQDVALRCDPISGHVSLYWYRQALGQGPEFLTYFNYEAQQDKSGLPNDRFSAERPEGSISTLTIQRTEQRDSAMYRCASSNPGLYNEQFFGPGTRLTVL.

The rearrangement links TRBV2 to TRBJ1-1, with no clear D. The germline V and J ends were trimmed by 7 bases and 1 base, with 7 bases remaining between them. The CDR3 consists of 12 residues. Germline assignment: CDR1 SNHLY and CDR2 FYNNEI. The CDR3 region is CASIRRNTEAFF. The CDR3 DNA reads as TGTGCCAGCATCAGGAGGAACACTGAAGCTTTCTTT. Full variable domain (remainder filled in from reference TRBV2 and TRBJ1-1): EPEVTQTPSHQVTQMGQEVILRCVPISNHLYFYWYRQILGQKVEFLVSFYNNEISEKSEIFDDQFSVERPDGSNFTLKIRSTKLEDSAMYFCASIRRNTEAFFGQGTRLTVV.

The chain joins TRBV4-2 to TRBJ2-7; 7 bases map to TRBD2. Germline trimming cut 1 base from V and 4 bases from J; bases unmatched to any gene: 7. There are 15 residues in the CDR3. In germline, CDR1 is LGHNA, CDR2 YNFKEQ. CDR3 nucleotides: TGTGCCAGCAGCCAAGGAGGTAGCGGGTTGTACGAGCAGTACTTC. Its translation is CASSQGGSGLYEQYF.

On this clonotype itself: Sequence at one end of the junction differs from germline and may be a read error. The rearrangement uses TRBV12-3 or TRBV12-4 and TRBJ2-7, with D perhaps TRBD1 (6 bases). This CDR3 contains 13 residues. CDR3 sequence reads: CTSSTGRFYEQYF. The CDR3, as DNA: TGTACCAGCAGTACAGGGCGGTTCTACGAGCAGTACTTC.

Regarding this clonotype: Its ends do not fully match the called genes, so a read error is possible. The J gene is TRBJ1-4, the V gene TRBV6-5, with D possibly TRBD1 on 5 matching bases. The CDR3 contains 17 residues. From germline, CDR1 is MNHEY and CDR2 SVGAGI. The DNA of the CDR3 is TGTGCCAGCAGTCACTCCCCTGGGGGACGGACAAATGAAAAACTGTTTTTT. Protein sequence: CASSHSPGGRTNEKLFF.

The CDR3 spells CASSSRLAGVSGELFF. CDR3 coding DNA: TGTGCCAGCAGTTCGAGACTAGCGGGAGTTTCTGGGGAGCTGTTTTTT. The rearrangement uses TRBV12-3 or TRBV12-4 and TRBJ2-2; TRBD2 matches at 12 bases. J was trimmed by 8 bases and V by 4 bases; bases with no gene match: 8. CDR3 length: 16 residues.

The CDR3: CASSQGFGQPQHF. CDR3 sequence (DNA): TGTGCCAGCTCGCAGGGGTTTGGTCAGCCCCAGCATTTT. This chain links TRBV6-4 with TRBJ1-5, with D possibly TRBD1 on 6 matching bases. There are 13 residues in the CDR3. V lost 8 bases to trimming and J lost 6 bases, with 14 bases between them. Germline V gene data show CDR1 as MRHNA and CDR2 as SNTAGT.

As regards this clonotype: One base away lies a much larger clone, so this may be a sequencing read error. V is TRBV12-3 or TRBV12-4 and J is TRBJ1-2, with D perhaps matching TRBD1 (5 bases). Trimming shortened V by 5 bases and J by 7 bases, and 14 bases separated the two germline ends. The CDR3 loop spans 13 amino acids. In nucleotides, the CDR3 is TGTGCCAGCAGTGTAGGGGAGACTGGTGGCTACACCTTC. It encodes CASSVGETGGYTF.

This chain links TRBV25-1 with TRBJ2-1; possible D gene TRBD1, 5 bases. The germline CDR1 and CDR2 sequences are MGHDK and SYGVNS. V lost 3 bases, J lost 7 bases, and 13 bases lay in between. This CDR3 comprises 14 residues. CDR3: CASSDRLSGNEQFF. CDR3 nucleotides: TGTGCCAGCAGTGACCGTCTATCAGGGAATGAGCAGTTCTTC.

V is TRBV20-1 and J is TRBJ2-3, with 8 bases fitting TRBD2. V lost 5 bases, J lost 2 bases, and 6 bases stayed unmatched. This CDR3 region has 14 residues. The germline CDR1 and CDR2 sequences are DFQATT and SNEGSKA (reference sequence). CDR3 region: CSAGSGDHTDTQYF. The DNA of the CDR3 is TGCAGTGCTGGTAGCGGGGACCACACAGATACGCAGTATTTT.